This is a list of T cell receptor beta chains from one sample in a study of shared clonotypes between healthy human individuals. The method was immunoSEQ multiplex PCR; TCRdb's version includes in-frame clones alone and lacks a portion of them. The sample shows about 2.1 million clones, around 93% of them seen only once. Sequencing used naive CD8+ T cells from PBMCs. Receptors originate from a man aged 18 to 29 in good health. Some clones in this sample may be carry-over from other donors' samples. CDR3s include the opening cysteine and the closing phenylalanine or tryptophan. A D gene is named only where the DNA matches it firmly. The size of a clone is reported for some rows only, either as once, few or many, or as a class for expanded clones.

CASSLVLATPLTQYF	TGTGCCAGCAGTTTAGTTTTGGCTACTCCACTTACGCAGTATTTT	NA	TRBV28	NA	TRBJ2-3
CASSFTGGYSNQPQHF	TGTGCCAGCAGCTTCACAGGGGGCTATAGCAATCAGCCCCAGCATTTT	TRBD1	TRBV7-2	NA	TRBJ1-5
CASSLGASGAYEQYF	TGTGCCAGCAGCTTAGGGGCTAGCGGGGCCTACGAGCAGTACTTC	TRBD2	TRBV7-2	NA	TRBJ2-7
CASSTGAGGYEQYF	TGTGCCTCATCTACCGGAGCGGGAGGTTACGAGCAGTACTTC	TRBD2	TRBV19	NA	TRBJ2-7
CASSLQGSYEQYF	TGTGCCAGCAGCTTACAGGGTTCCTACGAGCAGTACTTC	NA	TRBV11-2	NA	TRBJ2-7
CASSELVHSYEQYF	TGTGCCAGCAGTGAGCTTGTCCACTCCTACGAGCAGTACTTC	NA	TRBV25-1	NA	TRBJ2-7
CASSLDGGGEFF	TGCGCCAGCAGCTTGGATGGTGGGGGGGAGTTCTTC	TRBD2	TRBV5-1	NA	TRBJ2-1
CANTGHTNTGELFF	TGTGCCAACACGGGACACACGAACACCGGGGAGCTGTTTTTT	NA	TRBV25-1	NA	TRBJ2-2
CASSVVSGELFF	TGTGCCAGCAGCGTTGTCTCCGGGGAGCTGTTTTTT	NA	TRBV9	NA	TRBJ2-2
CASSLVLAGYEQYF	TGTGCCAGCAGCTTGGTACTAGCGGGGTACGAGCAGTACTTC	TRBD2	TRBV5-6	NA	TRBJ2-7
CASSQDLWTYGRQETQYF	TGTGCCAGCAGCCAAGATTTATGGACATATGGACGCCAAGAGACCCAGTACTTC	NA	TRBV14	NA	TRBJ2-5
CSAPGQGLGGAFF	TGCAGCGCTCCGGGACAGGGTTTAGGAGGAGCTTTCTTT	TRBD1	TRBV29-1	NA	TRBJ1-1
CASSQNQIREQYF	TGTGCCAGCAGCCAAAACCAAATAAGAGAGCAGTACTTC	NA	TRBV11-2	NA	TRBJ2-7
CASSDFAGLAGANVLTF	TGTGCCAGCAGTGATTTTGCAGGGCTCGCCGGGGCCAACGTCCTGACTTTC	NA	TRBV2	once	TRBJ2-6
CASSLQAGRSVTQYF	TGTGCCAGCAGCTTACAAGCGGGTCGGAGTGTTACGCAGTATTTT	NA	TRBV11-3	NA	TRBJ2-3
CASSILGGGEQYF	TGTGCCAGTAGTATACTGGGAGGGGGCGAGCAGTACTTC	NA	TRBV19	NA	TRBJ2-7
CASSLRWNTEAFF	TGCGCCAGCAGCCTGAGGTGGAACACTGAAGCTTTCTTT	NA	TRBV5-1	NA	TRBJ1-1
CASIVRGANEKLFF	TGTGCCAGCATTGTAAGGGGGGCTAATGAAAAACTGTTTTTT	NA	TRBV2	NA	TRBJ1-4
CASRGGINYGYTF	TGTGCCAGCAGAGGAGGGATTAACTATGGCTACACCTTC	NA	TRBV9	NA	TRBJ1-2
CASSPRDNTDTQYF	TGTGCCAGCAGCCCCCGAGACAACACAGATACGCAGTATTTT	NA	TRBV11-3	NA	TRBJ2-3
CASGGTSFIDTQYF	TGTGCCAGCGGGGGGACTAGCTTTATAGATACGCAGTATTTT	TRBD2	TRBV2	once	TRBJ2-3
CASSVQGSNTEAFF	TGTGCCAGCAGTGTACAGGGGAGTAACACTGAAGCTTTCTTT	TRBD1	TRBV27	few	TRBJ1-1
CASSIAWGGETQYF	TGTGCCAGCTCAATTGCGTGGGGGGGAGAGACCCAGTACTTC	TRBD2	TRBV28	NA	TRBJ2-5
CASRSDIEGVATEAFF	TGCGCCAGCAGGTCAGATATAGAGGGTGTAGCCACTGAAGCTTTCTTT	NA	TRBV5-1	NA	TRBJ1-1
CASSQGPRAVGYEQYF	TGTGCCAGCAGCCAAGGACCTAGAGCGGTAGGCTACGAGCAGTACTTC	NA	TRBV4-2	NA	TRBJ2-7